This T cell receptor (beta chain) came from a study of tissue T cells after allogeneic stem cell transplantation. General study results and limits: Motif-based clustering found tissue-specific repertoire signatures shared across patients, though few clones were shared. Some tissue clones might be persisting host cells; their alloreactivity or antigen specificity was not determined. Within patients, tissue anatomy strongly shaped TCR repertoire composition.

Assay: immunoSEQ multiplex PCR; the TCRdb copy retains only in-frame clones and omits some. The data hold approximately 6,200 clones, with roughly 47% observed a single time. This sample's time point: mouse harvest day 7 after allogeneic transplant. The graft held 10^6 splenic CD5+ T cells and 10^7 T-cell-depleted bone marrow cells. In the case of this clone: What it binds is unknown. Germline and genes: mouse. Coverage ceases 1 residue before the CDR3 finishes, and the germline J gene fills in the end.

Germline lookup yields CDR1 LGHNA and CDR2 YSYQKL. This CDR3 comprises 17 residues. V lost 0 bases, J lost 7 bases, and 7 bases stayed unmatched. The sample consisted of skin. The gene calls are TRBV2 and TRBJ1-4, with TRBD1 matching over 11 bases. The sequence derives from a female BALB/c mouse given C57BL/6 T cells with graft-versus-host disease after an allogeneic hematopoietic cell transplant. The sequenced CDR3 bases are TGTGCCAGCAGCCAAGATCATGGACAGGGGGCGACCGAAAGATTATTT. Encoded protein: CASSQDHGQGATERLF. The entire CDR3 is CASSQDHGQGATERLFF.